This is a list of T cell receptor beta chains from one sample in a study of blood T cell repertoires in COVID-19. Method: immunoSEQ multiplex PCR; TCRdb's copy keeps in-frame clones and lacks some. The data show 95,000 to 150,000 clones, about 87% seen once. Sequencing was performed on peripheral blood. These receptors originate from a woman aged 50 to 60 with acute or convalescent COVID-19. The CDR3 runs from the conserved cysteine through the conserved F or W. Each record gives: V gene, J gene, D gene, clone size, CDR3 protein, CDR3 DNA. A D gene is named only where the DNA matches it firmly. Only some rows state a clone size, as once, few, many or a class for expanded clones.

V gene: TRBV10-2
J gene: TRBJ1-6
D gene: TRBD1
clone size: -
CDR3 protein: CASSEQGGSPLHF
CDR3 DNA: TGCGCCAGCAGTGAGCAGGGGGGTTCACCCCTCCACTTT

V gene: TRBV29-1
J gene: TRBJ1-1
D gene: TRBD1
clone size: once
CDR3 protein: CSVDVGGPMNTEAFF
CDR3 DNA: TGCAGCGTTGATGTAGGGGGCCCAATGAACACTGAAGCTTTCTTT

V gene: TRBV5-1
J gene: TRBJ2-3
D gene: -
clone size: -
CDR3 protein: CASSLGGVSDTQYF
CDR3 DNA: TGCGCCAGCAGCTTGGGGGGAGTCTCGGATACGCAGTATTTT

V gene: TRBV4-3
J gene: TRBJ1-5
D gene: TRBD1
clone size: -
CDR3 protein: CASSQDHGTGDYQPQHF
CDR3 DNA: TGCGCCAGCAGCCAAGATCACGGGACAGGGGATTATCAGCCCCAGCATTTT

V gene: TRBV28
J gene: TRBJ2-7
D gene: -
clone size: -
CDR3 protein: CASSLRQGGYYEQYF
CDR3 DNA: TGTGCCAGCAGTTTAAGGCAGGGGGGCTACTACGAGCAGTACTTC

V gene: TRBV30
J gene: TRBJ1-1
D gene: TRBD1
clone size: -
CDR3 protein: CAWSLTGGSEAFF
CDR3 DNA: TGTGCCTGGAGTTTGACAGGGGGGTCTGAAGCTTTCTTT

V gene: TRBV7-9
J gene: TRBJ1-5
D gene: -
clone size: -
CDR3 protein: CASSFTGPSQPQHF
CDR3 DNA: TGTGCCAGCAGCTTCACAGGGCCCAGTCAGCCCCAGCATTTT

V gene: TRBV19
J gene: TRBJ1-2
D gene: TRBD1
clone size: -
CDR3 protein: CASSIDLTGGRNYGYTF
CDR3 DNA: TGTGCCAGTAGTATAGATCTGACAGGGGGCCGGAACTATGGCTACACCTTC

V gene: TRBV18
J gene: TRBJ2-1
D gene: TRBD2
clone size: -
CDR3 protein: CASSPRTSGRVYNEQFF
CDR3 DNA: TGTGCCAGCTCACCGAGGACTAGCGGGAGGGTCTACAATGAGCAGTTCTTC

V gene: TRBV18
J gene: TRBJ2-2
D gene: -
clone size: -
CDR3 protein: CASSLTSTGELFF
CDR3 DNA: TGTGCCAGCTCCCTGACAAGCACCGGGGAGCTGTTTTTT

V gene: TRBV4-3
J gene: TRBJ1-2
D gene: -
clone size: -
CDR3 protein: CASSQGRDSNYGYTF
CDR3 DNA: TGCGCCAGCAGCCAAGGCAGGGACTCTAACTATGGCTACACCTTC

V gene: TRBV19
J gene: TRBJ2-2
D gene: -
clone size: once
CDR3 protein: CASSIWVSGGTGELFF
CDR3 DNA: TGTGCCAGTAGTATATGGGTTAGCGGAGGCACCGGGGAGCTGTTTTTT

V gene: TRBV13
J gene: TRBJ2-4
D gene: TRBD2
clone size: -
CDR3 protein: CASSSPADPGGQNIQYF
CDR3 DNA: TGTGCCAGCAGCTCCCCGGCTGACCCGGGAGGACAAAACATTCAGTACTTC

V gene: TRBV2
J gene: TRBJ1-4
D gene: TRBD1
clone size: -
CDR3 protein: CASTIGQGGTNEKLFF
CDR3 DNA: TGTGCCAGCACTATAGGACAGGGAGGGACTAATGAAAAACTGTTTTTT

V gene: TRBV4-2
J gene: TRBJ2-1
D gene: -
clone size: -
CDR3 protein: CASSPEGQGNYNEQFF
CDR3 DNA: TGTGCCAGCAGCCCCGAAGGGCAGGGGAACTACAATGAGCAGTTCTTC

V gene: TRBV2
J gene: TRBJ2-2
D gene: TRBD1
clone size: -
CDR3 protein: CASSRQGAGELFF
CDR3 DNA: TGTGCCAGCAGTCGACAGGGGGCCGGGGAGCTGTTTTTT

V gene: TRBV11-2
J gene: TRBJ2-3
D gene: TRBD1
clone size: -
CDR3 protein: CASSLAPQGMTDTQYF
CDR3 DNA: TGTGCCAGCAGCTTAGCCCCACAGGGGATGACAGATACGCAGTATTTT

V gene: TRBV5-1
J gene: TRBJ2-2
D gene: -
clone size: -
CDR3 protein: CASSLGGTDTGELFF
CDR3 DNA: TGCGCCAGCAGCTTAGGGGGGACAGACACCGGGGAGCTGTTTTTT

V gene: TRBV5-1
J gene: TRBJ2-7
D gene: TRBD2
clone size: -
CDR3 protein: CASSLRAAGASYEQYF
CDR3 DNA: TGCGCCAGCAGCTTACGCGCAGCGGGGGCCTCCTACGAGCAGTACTTC

V gene: TRBV9
J gene: TRBJ2-7
D gene: TRBD2
clone size: -
CDR3 protein: CASSPLREGLDEQYF
CDR3 DNA: TGTGCCAGCAGTCCTTTGCGGGAGGGCCTCGACGAGCAGTACTTC

V gene: TRBV19
J gene: TRBJ1-3
D gene: -
clone size: -
CDR3 protein: CASSIRGAAIYF
CDR3 DNA: TGTGCCAGTAGTATTAGAGGAGCGGCCATATATTTT

V gene: TRBV6-5
J gene: TRBJ1-1
D gene: -
clone size: -
CDR3 protein: CASRRELRGTEAFF
CDR3 DNA: TGTGCCAGCAGGAGGGAATTACGGGGCACTGAAGCTTTCTTT

V gene: TRBV7-9
J gene: TRBJ1-5
D gene: TRBD1
clone size: -
CDR3 protein: CASSSDSTGSQPQHF
CDR3 DNA: TGTGCCAGCAGCTCCGATTCGACAGGGAGTCAGCCCCAGCATTTT

V gene: TRBV11-3
J gene: TRBJ1-1
D gene: -
clone size: -
CDR3 protein: CASSLVVSPGGGTEAFF
CDR3 DNA: TGTGCCAGCAGCTTAGTGGTGTCCCCTGGCGGGGGCACTGAAGCTTTCTTT

V gene: TRBV7-2
J gene: TRBJ2-3
D gene: TRBD1
clone size: -
CDR3 protein: CASSPGTGGSTDTQYF
CDR3 DNA: TGTGCCAGCAGCCCCGGGACAGGGGGGAGCACAGATACGCAGTATTTT

V gene: TRBV6-5
J gene: TRBJ2-7
D gene: -
clone size: -
CDR3 protein: CASSWGVSYEQYF
CDR3 DNA: TGTGCCAGCAGTTGGGGCGTCTCCTACGAGCAGTACTTC

V gene: TRBV19
J gene: TRBJ1-1
D gene: TRBD1
clone size: -
CDR3 protein: CASSTGQVFGEAFF
CDR3 DNA: TGTGCCAGTAGTACGGGACAGGTTTTTGGTGAAGCTTTCTTT

V gene: TRBV7-2
J gene: TRBJ1-3
D gene: -
clone size: few
CDR3 protein: CASSLAPGTGNTIYF
CDR3 DNA: TGTGCCAGCAGCTTAGCGCCGGGAACTGGAAACACCATATATTTT

V gene: TRBV5-1
J gene: TRBJ2-2
D gene: TRBD1
clone size: -
CDR3 protein: CASSAGTGGIGELFF
CDR3 DNA: TGCGCCAGCAGTGCCGGGACAGGGGGCATCGGGGAGCTGTTTTTT

V gene: TRBV19
J gene: TRBJ2-7
D gene: TRBD1
clone size: once
CDR3 protein: CASRGTELYEQYF
CDR3 DNA: TGTGCCAGTAGGGGGACAGAACTCTACGAGCAGTACTTC

V gene: TRBV19
J gene: TRBJ1-6
D gene: -
clone size: -
CDR3 protein: CASSTSRDGSPLHF
CDR3 DNA: TGTGCCAGTAGTACGAGCAGGGATGGTTCACCCCTCCACTTT

V gene: TRBV27
J gene: TRBJ2-2
D gene: -
clone size: -
CDR3 protein: CASSLEGSVNTGELFF
CDR3 DNA: TGTGCCAGCAGTTTAGAGGGTAGCGTAAACACCGGGGAGCTGTTTTTT

V gene: TRBV3-1/TRBV3-2
J gene: TRBJ2-6
D gene: -
clone size: -
CDR3 protein: CASSQNFGTLLSGANVLTF
CDR3 DNA: TGTGCCAGCAGCCAGAACTTCGGGACACTTCTCTCTGGGGCCAACGTCCTGACTTTC

V gene: TRBV6-6
J gene: TRBJ1-1
D gene: -
clone size: -
CDR3 protein: CASSGVSGLRAEAFF
CDR3 DNA: TGTGCCAGCAGTGGGGTGTCAGGGCTGAGAGCTGAAGCTTTCTTT

V gene: TRBV10-2
J gene: TRBJ2-3
D gene: TRBD2
clone size: -
CDR3 protein: CASSREVAGGPTDTQYF
CDR3 DNA: TGCGCCAGCAGTAGAGAAGTAGCGGGAGGGCCGACAGATACGCAGTATTTT

V gene: TRBV24-1
J gene: TRBJ2-1
D gene: -
clone size: -
CDR3 protein: CATSASGRNEQFF
CDR3 DNA: TGTGCCACCAGTGCCAGCGGGCGGAATGAGCAGTTCTTC

V gene: TRBV10-3
J gene: TRBJ1-1
D gene: TRBD1
clone size: -
CDR3 protein: CAIRGTVEAFF
CDR3 DNA: TGTGCCATCAGGGGGACAGTTGAAGCTTTCTTT

V gene: TRBV24-1
J gene: TRBJ1-6
D gene: -
clone size: few
CDR3 protein: CATSDGQWDNSPLHF
CDR3 DNA: TGTGCCACCAGTGATGGACAGTGGGATAATTCACCCCTCCACTTT

V gene: TRBV18
J gene: TRBJ2-1
D gene: -
clone size: -
CDR3 protein: CASSFQGGPFGNEQFF
CDR3 DNA: TGTGCCAGCTCATTTCAGGGAGGCCCCTTTGGGAATGAGCAGTTCTTC